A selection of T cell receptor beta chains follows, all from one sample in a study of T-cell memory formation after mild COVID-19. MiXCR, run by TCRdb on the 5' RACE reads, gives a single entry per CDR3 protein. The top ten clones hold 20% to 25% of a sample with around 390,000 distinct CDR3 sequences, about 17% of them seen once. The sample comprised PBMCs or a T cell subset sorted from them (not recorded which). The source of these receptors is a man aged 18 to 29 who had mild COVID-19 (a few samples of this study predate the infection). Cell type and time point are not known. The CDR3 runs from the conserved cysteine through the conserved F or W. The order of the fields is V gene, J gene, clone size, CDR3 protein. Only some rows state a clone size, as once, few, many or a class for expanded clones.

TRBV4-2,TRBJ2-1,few,CASSQDHGGRQFF
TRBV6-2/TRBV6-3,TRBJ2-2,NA,CASTAGEAGELFF
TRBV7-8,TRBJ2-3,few,CASRQTRDRMGFGTQYF
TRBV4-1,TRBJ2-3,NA,CASSQIQDTQYF
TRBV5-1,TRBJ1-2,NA,CASSFNDGNYGYTF
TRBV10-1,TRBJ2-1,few,CASSESGRLTSEQFF
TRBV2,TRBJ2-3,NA,CASTQERSIADTQYF
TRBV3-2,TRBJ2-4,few,CASSRRTSGGHTLAKNIQYF
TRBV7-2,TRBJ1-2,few,CASSLQNSIYGYTF
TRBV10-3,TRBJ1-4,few,CAISDPLRSNEKLFF
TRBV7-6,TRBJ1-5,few,CASSPTNLAKPQHF
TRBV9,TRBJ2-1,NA,CASSVAAGTSGGYNEQFF
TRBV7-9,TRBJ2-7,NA,CASSQTRDRVYEQYF
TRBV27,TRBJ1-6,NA,CASSARGNSPLHF
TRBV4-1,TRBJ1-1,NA,CASSHKMFEAFF
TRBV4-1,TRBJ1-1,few,CASSQDSAPQREAFF
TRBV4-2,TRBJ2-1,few,CASSKTGGASGVLSSYNEQFF
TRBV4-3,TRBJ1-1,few,CASSQAGQWKNTEAFF
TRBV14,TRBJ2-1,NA,CASSQDFGVGLQFF
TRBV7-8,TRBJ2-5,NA,CASSLAGRVAETQYF
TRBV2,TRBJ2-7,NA,CASSAGGPSSYEQYF
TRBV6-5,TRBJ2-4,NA,CASSRTAVAKNIQYF
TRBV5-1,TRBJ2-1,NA,CASNVYRGPPPGNEQFF
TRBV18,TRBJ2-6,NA,CASSSRLRQEISGANVLTF
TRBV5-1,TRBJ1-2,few,CASSLAAGDGYGYTF
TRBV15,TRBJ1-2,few,CATSRDPSGVYGYTF
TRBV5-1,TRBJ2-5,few,CASSLYGGRETQYF
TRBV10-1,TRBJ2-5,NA,CASIRTGGKETQYF
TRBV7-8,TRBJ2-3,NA,CASSLELVGTDNTDTQYF
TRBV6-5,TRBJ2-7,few,CASKRGLSYEQYF
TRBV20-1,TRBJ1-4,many,CSTSPGALNEKLFF
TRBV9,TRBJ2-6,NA,CASSVPPEANVLTF
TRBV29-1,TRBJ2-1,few,CSTAGWGQGYNEQFF
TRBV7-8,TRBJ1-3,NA,CASSFTGDVSGNTIYF
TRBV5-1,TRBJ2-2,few,CASSLFPTENTGELFF
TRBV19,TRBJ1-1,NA,CASSPRGLVAEAFF
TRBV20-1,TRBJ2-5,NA,CSATPGQGTETQYF
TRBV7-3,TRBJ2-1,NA,CASSLTRGAYNEQFF
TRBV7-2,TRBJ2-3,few,CASSLQGGGISDTQYF
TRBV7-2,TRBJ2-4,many,CASSRDPGQGDIQYF
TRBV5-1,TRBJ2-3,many,CASSILLAGGPDTQYF
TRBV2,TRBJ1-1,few,CASSAGVRSTEAFF
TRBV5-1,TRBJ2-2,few,CASSFLQLNTGELFF
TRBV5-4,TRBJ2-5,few,CASSDSNSVQETQYF
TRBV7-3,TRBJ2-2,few,CASSLPGRELFF
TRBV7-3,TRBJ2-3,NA,CASSLTLAVTDTQYF
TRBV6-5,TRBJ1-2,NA,CASSSWTSPRSGYTF
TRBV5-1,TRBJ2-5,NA,CASREPHQETQYF
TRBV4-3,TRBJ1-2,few,CASSPQQGRDGYTF
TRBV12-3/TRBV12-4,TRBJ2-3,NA,CASSLQGAVTDTQYF
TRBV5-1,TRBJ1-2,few,CASSLGLRSPPDGYTF
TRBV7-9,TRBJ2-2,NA,CASSLATTGELFF
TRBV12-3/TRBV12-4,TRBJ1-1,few,CASSLWDREAFF
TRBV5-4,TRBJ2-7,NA,CASSWDSTNEQYF
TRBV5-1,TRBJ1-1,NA,CASSLDGVVGGERTEAFF
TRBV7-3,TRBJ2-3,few,CASSLTSGLTGDTQYF